This TCR beta chain was found in a study of long-term antiretroviral therapy in people with HIV. Study observations and caveats: Before ART, certain clones expanded, and these dominated the repertoire at all time points. Information on adherence to ART, viral resistance or therapy changes was unavailable.

CDR1 and CDR2 (germline): SGHNT, YYREEE (reference sequence). V lost 2 bases to trimming and J lost 2 bases; unmatched junction nucleotides: 5. The CDR3 has 16 amino acids. The run of the v3.0 immunoSEQ assay was at survey level. The protocol was immunoSEQ multiplex PCR, while the TCRdb copy is restricted to in-frame clones and leaves out a portion. The sample holds 15,000 to 20,000 clones, around 76% seen once. Prior to DNA extraction, the samples held about 0.95-11 million cryopreserved PBMC. Concerning this clone itself: Its antigen remains unidentified.

The chain combines TRBV5-4 with TRBJ2-5; 11 bases agree with TRBD2. The sequence derives from a woman aged 50 to 60 with HIV. Sequenced material: unsorted PBMCs, taken 0.5 years before starting antiretroviral therapy. The CDR3 reads CASSFTSGGPQETQYF. The DNA of the CDR3 is TGTGCCAGCAGCTTTACTAGCGGGGGTCCGCAAGAGACCCAGTACTTC.